Following are 26 T cell receptor beta chains from one sample sequenced in a study of early T cells in non-severe SARS-CoV-2 infection. TCRdb reanalysed the 5' RACE reads using MiXCR and keeps one entry per CDR3 protein. The sample yields 60,000 or so distinct CDR3 sequences, approximately 8% seen once. The material sequenced was whole blood, taken at baseline. These receptors all come from an adult who was a healthcare worker with PCR-confirmed SARS-CoV-2 infection or an uninfected control (not recorded which).

This clonotype has only a few counts. This sequence joins TRBV28 and TRBJ2-7, with D maybe TRBD2 (5 bases). V was trimmed by 3 bases and J by 4 bases, leaving 16 bases between them. Germline V gives CDR1 MDHEN, CDR2 SYDVKM. The CDR3 has 15 residues. CDR3 in amino acids: CASSLIGVATYEQYF. In nucleotides, the CDR3 is TGTGCCAGCAGTTTGATCGGAGTAGCGACTTACGAGCAGTACTTC.

The J gene is TRBJ2-1, the V gene TRBV12-5; D is ambiguous. Germline CDR1 reads LGHNT; CDR2 reads FRNRAP. V was cut by 6 bases and J by 9 bases, with 12 bases left in between. This CDR3 spans 12 amino acids. The CDR3 sequence is CASGETSGEQFF. DNA of the CDR3: TGTGCTAGTGGAGAGACGTCGGGTGAGCAGTTCTTC. Looking up the rest from reference TRBV12-5 and TRBJ2-1 gives the full variable domain: DARVTQTPRHKVTEMGQEVTMRCQPILGHNTVFWYRQTMMQGLELLAYFRNRAPLDDSGMPKDRFSAEMPDATLATLKIQPSEPRDSAVYFCASGETSGEQFFGPGTRLTVL.

This chain connects TRBV7-8 to TRBJ2-5, with D unclear. Trimming took 3 bases from V and 0 from J, leaving 14 bases between them. There are 16 residues in the CDR3. Germline values: CDR1 SGHVS, CDR2 FQNEAQ. The CDR3 DNA reads as TGTGCCAGCAGCTTGCAACGCACGATCTACCAAGAGACCCAGTACTTC. Translated: CASSLQRTIYQETQYF.

This clonotype was picked up a small number of times. The CDR3 bases are TGTGCCAGCAGTGGACCGGGACTAGCGGGGGGGGCGTCCTACAATGAGCAGTTCTTC. This translates into CASSGPGLAGGASYNEQFF. The rearrangement uses TRBV2 and TRBJ2-1; the match to TRBD2 covers 16 bases. Germline loops: CDR1 SNHLY, CDR2 FYNNEI. This CDR3 contains 19 residues. The J segment lost 1 base and the V segment lost 4 bases, leaving 7 bases of the junction unmatched.

This clonotype occurred a few times. This chain links TRBV6-1 with TRBJ2-7; 10 bases are a match to TRBD1. The germline gives CDR1 MNHNS, CDR2 SASEGT. V lost 6 bases to trimming and J lost 4 bases; unmatched junction nucleotides: 6. The CDR3 length is 14 residues. CDR3 sequence: CASRRGQGSYEQYF. In nucleotides, the CDR3 is TGTGCCAGCAGGCGGGGACAGGGGAGTTACGAGCAGTACTTC.

The sample holds a few counts of this clonotype. The gene calls are TRBV30 and TRBJ1-5; TRBD1 aligns across 8 bases. This CDR3 spans 16 amino acids. J lost 0 bases, V lost 4 bases, and 8 bases had no gene match. The germline V gene encodes CDR1 GTSNPN and CDR2 SVGIG (reference sequence). The CDR3 DNA follows: TGTGCCTGGACAGGGGGCGCCCGATATAGCAATCAGCCCCAGCATTTT. It is translated as CAWTGGARYSNQPQHF.

The V call is TRBV5-1, the J call TRBJ2-3; D may be TRBD1 or TRBD2 (5 bases each). The CDR3 extends over 15 amino acids. The V and J ends lost 4 bases and 2 bases respectively, with 14 bases between them. CDR1 is SGHRS and CDR2 is YFSETQ in the germline V gene. The CDR3, as DNA: TGCGCCAGCAGCACCTGGGACGATCACACAGATACGCAGTATTTT. This sequence encodes CASSTWDDHTDTQYF. The full variable domain, its missing parts supplied by reference TRBV5-1 and TRBJ2-3, is KAGVTQTPRYLIKTRGQQVTLSCSPISGHRSVSWYQQTPGQGLQFLFEYFSETQRNKGNFPGRFSGRQFSNSRSEMNVSTLELGDSALYLCASSTWDDHTDTQYFGPGTRLTVL.

This clonotype was seen many times. The rearrangement uses TRBV7-9 and TRBJ2-4; D may be TRBD2 (6 bases). Germline V gene data show CDR1 as SEHNR and CDR2 as FQNEAQ (reference sequence). Trimming pared 5 bases from V and 1 base from J, leaving 12 bases between. CDR3 length: 15 amino acids. CDR3 loop: CASSPLGGAKNIQYF. CDR3 coding DNA: TGTGCCAGCAGCCCCTTGGGGGGTGCCAAAAACATTCAGTACTTC.

This clonotype was observed at least ten times. The chain uses TRBV3-1 and TRBJ2-6, with D perhaps TRBD1 (5 bases). Trimming stripped 4 bases from V and 0 bases from J, with 13 bases between. The CDR3 is 17 amino acids. Germline V gene sequence: CDR1 LGHDT, CDR2 YNNKEL (reference sequence). The CDR3 sequence is CASSPTTGSSGANVLTF. The CDR3 DNA follows: TGTGCCAGCAGCCCCACAACAGGTTCCTCTGGGGCCAACGTCCTGACTTTC.

V is TRBV20-1 and J is TRBJ2-5, with 7 bases lining up with TRBD1. Germline CDR1 DFQATT, CDR2 SNEGSKA (reference sequence). This CDR3 is 12 amino acids long. V lost 6 bases, J lost 2 bases, and 3 bases stayed unmatched. Written as DNA, the CDR3 is TGCAGTGCAAGGACAGGTCAAGAGACCCAGTACTTC. Encoded protein: CSARTGQETQYF.

Comments on this clonotype: A much larger clone lies one base from this, so it may be a read error. J is TRBJ2-5 and V is TRBV7-9; D is unclear. Germline V gene data show CDR1 as SEHNR and CDR2 as FQNEAQ (reference sequence). The length of the CDR3 is 13 residues. The CDR3 DNA is TGTGCCAGCAGCAACGGCCTCCAAGGGACCCAGTACTTC. Protein: CASSNGLQGTQYF.

This clonotype was counted a few times. V gene TRBV29-1 combines with J gene TRBJ2-1; perhaps TRBD1 as D (5 bases). The V end lost 2 bases, the J end lost 4 bases, and 9 bases lay between the germline ends. The germline CDR1 and CDR2 sequences are SQVTM and ANQGSEA. The CDR3 is 13 amino acids. Here the CDR3 reads CSVESRVYNEQFF. The CDR3, as DNA: TGCAGCGTTGAATCCAGGGTTTACAATGAGCAGTTCTTC.

This rearrangement joins TRBV5-5 to TRBJ2-2, with D possibly matching TRBD1 (5 bases). Germline values: CDR1 SGHKS, CDR2 YYEKEE (reference sequence). V was cut by 1 base and J by 5 bases, with 12 bases left in between. The CDR3 covers 15 residues. CDR3 loop: CASSLTDIQTGELFF. In DNA form, the CDR3 reads TGTGCCAGCAGCTTGACGGACATCCAAACCGGGGAGCTGTTTTTT.

CDR3 in amino acids: CSVDPGPSTAPDTQYF. CDR3 nucleotide sequence: TGCAGCGTTGATCCCGGCCCCTCGACGGCCCCAGATACGCAGTATTTT. This chain links TRBV29-1 with TRBJ2-3; D is uncertain. The CDR3 spans 16 residues. V dropped 3 bases and J dropped 4 bases, with 20 bases sitting between them. The V gene's germline CDR1 is SQVTM and CDR2 ANQGSEA.

CDR3 sequence (DNA): TGTGCCAGCAGCTTGCGGTTCACCGGGGAGCTGTTTTTT. Translating gives CASSLRFTGELFF. The V and J genes are TRBV7-6 and TRBJ2-2, with D unresolved. Trimming cost V 3 bases and J 4 bases, with 6 bases left between them. This CDR3 is built from 13 residues. The V gene's germline CDR1 is SGHVS and CDR2 FNYEAQ.

This clonotype was seen only a few times. The chain couples TRBV12-3 or TRBV12-4 to TRBJ2-5, with a tentative D call TRBD1 (6 bases). This CDR3 contains 16 residues. V was clipped by 5 bases and J by 2 bases, with 18 bases between them. Here the CDR3 reads CASSHNSGESQETQYF. The CDR3 nucleotides read TGTGCCAGCAGTCATAACTCAGGGGAATCACAAGAGACCCAGTACTTC.

The chain joins TRBV6-5 to TRBJ1-1; weak D call: TRBD1 (5 bases). V was shortened by 4 bases and J by 0 bases, with 15 bases between the two germline ends. CDR3 length equals 16 residues. In germline, CDR1 is MNHEY, CDR2 SVGAGI. CDR3 in amino acids: CASSSRFRGLNTEAFF. Written as DNA, the CDR3 is TGTGCCAGCAGTTCGAGATTTCGGGGCTTGAACACTGAAGCTTTCTTT.

Many counts were recorded for this clonotype. The J gene is TRBJ2-6, the V gene TRBV6-1; D not certain. Germline CDR1 MNHNS, CDR2 SASEGT. The germline V and J ends were trimmed by 10 bases and 1 base, with 8 bases remaining between them. The CDR3 runs to 13 residues. This chain's CDR3 is CATLLSGANVLTF. CDR3 in DNA: TGTGCCACCCTTTTGTCTGGGGCCAACGTCCTGACTTTC.

This clonotype was seen a few times. The V and J genes are TRBV7-6 and TRBJ2-1; possible D gene TRBD1, 6 bases. CDR1 and CDR2 from the germline V gene are SGHVS and FNYEAQ. This CDR3 spans 17 amino acids. Trimming took 4 bases from V and 0 from J, leaving 16 bases between them. Here the CDR3 reads CASSSPPTGTSYNEQFF. The DNA for the CDR3 is TGTGCCAGCAGCTCTCCCCCGACAGGAACCTCCTACAATGAGCAGTTCTTC.

This clonotype showed up many times. The chain has TRBV12-3 or TRBV12-4 and TRBJ1-6; D unclear. The CDR3 has 14 amino acids. V dropped 6 bases and J dropped 3 bases, with 9 bases sitting between them. The CDR3 region has the DNA TGTGCCAGCAGGAAATCGAGCTATAATTCACCCCTCCACTTT. Amino acids: CASRKSSYNSPLHF.

This clonotype was counted only a few times. The chain carries TRBV7-3 and TRBJ1-6; D not certain. CDR1 is SGHTA and CDR2 is FQGTGA in the germline V gene. Trimming cost V 5 bases and J 11 bases, with 16 bases left between them. The CDR3 is 14 amino acids. This chain's CDR3 is CASSQRGDAAPLHF. In DNA, the CDR3 is TGTGCCAGCAGCCAACGGGGAGACGCAGCACCCCTCCACTTT.

This chain connects TRBV20-1 to TRBJ1-6, with D unclear. V was clipped by 3 bases and J by 6 bases, with 12 bases between them. The CDR3 runs to 14 residues. In germline, CDR1 is DFQATT, CDR2 SNEGSKA (reference sequence). The CDR3 loop is CSASVASTNSPLHF. The CDR3 nucleotides are TGCAGTGCTAGCGTCGCCAGCACTAATTCACCCCTCCACTTT.

This clonotype has at least ten counts. The gene calls are TRBV29-1 and TRBJ2-7; TRBD2 matches at 10 bases. CDR1 and CDR2 (germline): SQVTM, ANQGSEA. V was pared by 3 bases and J by 3 bases, with 8 bases of the junction left unmatched. This CDR3 has 15 amino acids. The CDR3 here is CSVDEGASGSYEQYF. CDR3 nucleotides: TGCAGCGTTGATGAGGGGGCTAGCGGGAGCTACGAGCAGTACTTC.

This clonotype was observed a few times. The rearrangement joins TRBV11-1 to TRBJ2-7, with TRBD2 identical over 13 bases. This CDR3 comprises 18 residues. Germline CDR1 SGHAT, CDR2 FQDESV (reference sequence). With 5 bases clipped from V and 0 bases from J, the junction kept 10 bases outside the gene matches. CDR3 sequence: CASSPRLAGGPSSYEQYF. The CDR3 DNA reads as TGTGCCAGCAGCCCCCGACTAGCGGGAGGACCTAGCTCCTACGAGCAGTACTTC.

This chain connects TRBV27 to TRBJ2-1; D is uncertain. The V end was cut by 3 bases, the J end by 2 bases, with 5 bases between. From germline, CDR1 is MNHEY and CDR2 SMNVEV (reference sequence). The CDR3 is 13 amino acids. DNA of the CDR3: TGTGCCAGCAGTTTTGGCCCCTACAATGAGCAGTTCTTC. Translation gives CASSFGPYNEQFF.

The genes are TRBV7-6 and TRBJ2-2, with no clear D. CDR3 length: 12 residues. The germline V and J ends were trimmed by 6 bases and 4 bases, with 6 bases remaining between them. Looked up from germline, CDR1 is SGHVS and CDR2 is FNYEAQ. The CDR3 is CASRTFTGELFF. DNA for the CDR3: TGTGCCAGCAGGACATTCACCGGGGAGCTGTTTTTT.